Following are 4 T cell receptor beta chains from one sample sequenced in a study of T-cell reconstitution after alpha-beta-depleted transplantation in children. Molecular barcoding with unique molecular identifiers was used for the TCRbeta library. TCRdb ran MiXCR on the PCR reads and lists one entry per CDR3 protein. Among 330,000 or so distinct CDR3 sequences listed, about a tenth were seen once. The input for sequencing was PBMCs from the stem cell graft donor, taken from the stem cell graft. The receptors were sampled from a human donor who donated a stem cell graft to a child with acute lymphoblastic leukemia.

This clonotype turned up a few times. The gene calls are TRBV12-3 or TRBV12-4 and TRBJ1-1; no reliable D call. Trimming stripped 6 bases from V and 0 bases from J, with 5 bases between. This CDR3 has 12 amino acids. The DNA of the CDR3 is TGTGCCAGCAGCGCAATGAACACTGAAGCTTTCTTT. Its translation is CASSAMNTEAFF.

This clonotype came up a few times. V and J are TRBV6-1 and TRBJ1-1; D is possibly TRBD1 (6 bases). The ends were cut back, 6 bases at V and 0 bases at J, with 14 bases in the middle. CDR3 size: 15 residues. The germline V gene has CDR1 MNHNS and CDR2 SASEGT. The CDR3 DNA reads TGTGCCAGCAGACGAACCCAGGGGTTGAACACTGAAGCTTTCTTT. It encodes CASRRTQGLNTEAFF.

The rearrangement joins TRBV12-3 or TRBV12-4 to TRBJ2-5; no firm D call. V shed 2 bases and J shed 4 bases, with 20 bases lying between them. The CDR3 is made up of 17 amino acids. The DNA of the CDR3 is TGTGCCAGCAGTTTAAGGTCTTCACCTAGGACGGGAGAGACCCAGTACTTC. Translated, it gives CASSLRSSPRTGETQYF.

There are many counts of this clonotype. This chain uses TRBV29-1 with TRBJ2-1; 9 positions agree with TRBD2. V dropped 1 base and J dropped 6; count of bases not matched to a gene: 7. Germline loops: CDR1 SQVTM, CDR2 ANQGSEA. This CDR3 comprises 15 residues. This chain's CDR3 is CSVEGSGSLTNEQFF. The CDR3 bases are TGCAGCGTTGAAGGTAGCGGGAGTCTAACCAATGAGCAGTTCTTC.